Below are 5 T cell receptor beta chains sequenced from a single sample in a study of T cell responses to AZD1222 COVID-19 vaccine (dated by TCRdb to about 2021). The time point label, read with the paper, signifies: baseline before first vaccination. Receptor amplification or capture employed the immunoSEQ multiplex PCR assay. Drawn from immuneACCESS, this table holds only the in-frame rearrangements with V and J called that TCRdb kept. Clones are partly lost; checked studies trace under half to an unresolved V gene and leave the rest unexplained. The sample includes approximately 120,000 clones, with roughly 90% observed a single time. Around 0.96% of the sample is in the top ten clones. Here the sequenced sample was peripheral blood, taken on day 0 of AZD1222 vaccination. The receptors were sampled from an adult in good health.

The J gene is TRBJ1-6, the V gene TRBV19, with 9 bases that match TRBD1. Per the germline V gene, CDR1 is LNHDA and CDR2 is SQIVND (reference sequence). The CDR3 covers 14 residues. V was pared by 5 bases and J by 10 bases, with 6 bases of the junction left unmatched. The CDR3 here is CASSSPGQGSPLHF. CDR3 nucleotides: TGTGCCAGTAGTTCGCCGGGACAGGGCTCACCCCTCCACTTT.

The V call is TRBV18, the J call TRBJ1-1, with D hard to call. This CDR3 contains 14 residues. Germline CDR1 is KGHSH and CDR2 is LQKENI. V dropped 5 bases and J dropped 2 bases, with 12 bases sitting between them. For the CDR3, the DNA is TGTGCCAGCTCAAAACTCCCAGTTAACACTGAAGCTTTCTTT. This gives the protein CASSKLPVNTEAFF.

This CDR3 is CASSQASVNTGELFF. Here the CDR3 DNA reads TGTGCCAGCAGCCAAGCATCAGTGAACACCGGGGAGCTGTTTTTT. The V and J genes are TRBV4-2 and TRBJ2-2; no reliable D call. Germline assignment: CDR1 LGHNA and CDR2 YNFKEQ. The CDR3 contains 15 residues. Trimming took 1 base from V and 1 from J, leaving 7 bases between them.

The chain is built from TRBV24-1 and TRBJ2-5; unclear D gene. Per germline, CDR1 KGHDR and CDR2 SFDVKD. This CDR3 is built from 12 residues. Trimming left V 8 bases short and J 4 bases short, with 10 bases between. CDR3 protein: CATTTKGETQYF. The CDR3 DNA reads TGTGCCACCACAACAAAGGGAGAGACCCAGTACTTC.

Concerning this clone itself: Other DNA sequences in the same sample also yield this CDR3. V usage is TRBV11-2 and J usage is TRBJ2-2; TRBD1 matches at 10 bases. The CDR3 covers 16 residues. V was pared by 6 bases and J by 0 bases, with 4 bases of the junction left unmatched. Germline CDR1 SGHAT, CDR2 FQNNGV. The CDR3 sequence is CASRKTGGANTGELFF. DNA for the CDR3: TGTGCCAGCAGGAAGACAGGGGGCGCGAACACCGGGGAGCTGTTTTTT.